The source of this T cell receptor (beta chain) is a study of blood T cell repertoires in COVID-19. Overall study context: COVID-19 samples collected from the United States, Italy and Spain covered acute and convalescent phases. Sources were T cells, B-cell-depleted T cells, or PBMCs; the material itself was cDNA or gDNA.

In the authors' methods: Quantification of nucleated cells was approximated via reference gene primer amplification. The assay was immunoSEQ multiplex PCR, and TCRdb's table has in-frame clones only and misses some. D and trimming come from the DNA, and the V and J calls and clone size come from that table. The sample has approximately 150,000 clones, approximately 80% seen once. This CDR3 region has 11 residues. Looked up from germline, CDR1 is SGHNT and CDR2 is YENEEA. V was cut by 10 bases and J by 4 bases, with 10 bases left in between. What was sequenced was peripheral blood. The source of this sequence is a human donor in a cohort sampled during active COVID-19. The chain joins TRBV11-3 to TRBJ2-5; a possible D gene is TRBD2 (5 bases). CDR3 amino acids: CAIIRGETQYF. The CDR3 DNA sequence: TGTGCCATCATTCGGGGAGAGACCCAGTACTTC.